This T cell receptor beta chain was retrieved from a study of long-term antiretroviral therapy in people with HIV. A v3.0 immunoSEQ assay was performed at survey level. Generated by immunoSEQ multiplex PCR, the TCRdb table keeps only in-frame clones and is missing some. The sample includes about 30,000 clones, roughly 93% of them seen just once. In germline, CDR1 is SGHTA, CDR2 FQGNSA. The V end lost 5 bases, the J end lost 6 bases, and 16 bases lay between the germline ends. The CDR3 loop spans 15 amino acids. The specimen comprised unsorted PBMCs, sampled around 7.4 years after starting antiretroviral therapy. The chain uses TRBV7-2 and TRBJ2-2; possible D gene TRBD2, 6 bases. The clonotype comes from a man aged 50 or older with HIV. The CDR3 loop is CASSHTSWEAGELFF. The CDR3 nucleotides read TGTGCCAGCAGCCATACTAGCTGGGAGGCCGGGGAGCTGTTTTTT.